Reported below is one TCR beta chain. TCRdb re-called the reads through MiXCR, storing one row per CDR3 protein. The sample carries about 740,000 distinct CDR3 sequences, about 40% recorded once. The data were taken from a study of T cell repertoires in cytomegalovirus infection. The germline CDR1 and CDR2 sequences are MDHEN and SYDVKM. The CDR3 loop spans 15 amino acids. Trimming left V 1 base short and J 7 bases short, with 13 bases between. This chain connects TRBV28 to TRBJ1-4; possible D gene TRBD1, 6 bases. Sequenced material: PBMCs. This receptor was obtained from a human donor in good health (CMV status not recorded). Some clones in this sample may be carry-over from other donors' samples. In nucleotides, the CDR3 is TGTGCCAGCAGTTTATTAGGGGGGGGACGTGAAAAACTGTTTTTT. It yields the protein CASSLLGGGREKLFF.